A single sample is the source of the 16 T cell receptor beta chains below, sequenced in a study of T cell repertoires in cytomegalovirus infection. TCRdb called the reads again in MiXCR, with one record for every CDR3 protein. Of 310,000 or so distinct CDR3 sequences in the sample, 17% were seen once. Material for sequencing was PBMCs. These TCRs come from a human donor in good health (CMV status not recorded). Some clones in this sample may be carry-over from other donors' samples.

This clonotype was observed a few times. The chain joins TRBV7-9 to TRBJ2-5; the D gene is possibly TRBD1 (5 bases). The CDR3 is made up of 17 amino acids. V lost 5 bases to trimming and J lost 1 base, with 20 bases between them. Germline V lookup: CDR1 SEHNR, CDR2 FQNEAQ (reference sequence). CDR3 nucleotide sequence: TGTGCCAGCAGCCTTAACCCCCCGGACACCCTCCAAGAGACCCAGTACTTC. This translates into CASSLNPPDTLQETQYF.

This clonotype was recorded many times. This chain joins TRBV4-2 and TRBJ2-1, with a possible D match to TRBD2 (5 bases). There are 14 residues in the CDR3. V gave up 4 bases and J gave up 9 bases, with 16 bases separating them. Germline V gene data show CDR1 as LGHNA and CDR2 as YNFKEQ. The CDR3 sequence: CASSPKGGPVEQFF. DNA of the CDR3: TGTGCCAGCAGCCCAAAAGGAGGCCCTGTTGAGCAGTTCTTC.

This clonotype has only a few counts. This sequence joins TRBV12-3 or TRBV12-4 and TRBJ2-3; 8 bases map to TRBD1. The ends lost 2 bases at V and 5 bases at J; junction bases unmatched: 3. CDR3 length: 14 residues. CDR3 bases: TGTGCCAGCAGTTTAAGACAGGGGCAAGATACGCAGTATTTT. Amino acids: CASSLRQGQDTQYF.

CDR3 residues: CAILEVTDTEAFF. The CDR3 DNA sequence: TGTGCCATCCTTGAGGTAACAGACACTGAAGCTTTCTTT. The V call is TRBV12-3 or TRBV12-4, the J call TRBJ1-1; D not certain. Trimming cost V 10 bases and J 3 bases, with 15 bases left between them. CDR3 length: 13 amino acids.

This clonotype was counted only a few times. The rearrangement joins TRBV5-1 to TRBJ1-1; D gene uncertain. Per germline, CDR1 SGHRS and CDR2 YFSETQ. V was trimmed by 7 bases and J by 0 bases, leaving 16 bases between them. The CDR3 has 15 residues. The CDR3 spells CASALPGTMNTEAFF. In DNA, the CDR3 is TGCGCCAGCGCCCTGCCAGGCACTATGAACACTGAAGCTTTCTTT.

This clonotype was observed a few times. CDR3 DNA sequence: TGTGCCATCAGTGGTAAGGTTCTGAACACCGGGGAGCTGTTTTTT. Translating it yields CAISGKVLNTGELFF. The V gene is TRBV10-3, the J gene TRBJ2-2; D unresolved. The CDR3 covers 15 residues. The ends were cut back, 4 bases at V and 1 base at J, with 10 bases in the middle. Germline-derived CDR1 and CDR2 are ENHRY and SYGVKD.

This sequence joins TRBV2 and TRBJ1-5; D not certain. V lost 7 bases and J lost 5, with 9 bases in between. The CDR3 is 12 residues long. The germline V gene has CDR1 SNHLY and CDR2 FYNNEI. The CDR3 DNA sequence: TGTGCCAGCACTGTTGACGATCAGCCCCAGCATTTT. Protein: CASTVDDQPQHF.

The V and J genes are TRBV10-3 and TRBJ2-7, with D perhaps assigned TRBD1 or TRBD2 (5 bases each). Germline V CDR1 and CDR2: ENHRY, SYGVKD. V shed 3 bases and J shed 1 base, with 10 bases lying between them. The CDR3 length is 14 residues. CDR3 protein: CAISDRDRSYEQYF. Written as DNA, the CDR3 is TGTGCCATCAGTGACCGGGACCGATCCTACGAGCAGTACTTC.

This clonotype was seen ten or more times. This chain uses TRBV25-1 with TRBJ1-1; TRBD1 is a possible D gene (5 bases). The CDR3 consists of 14 residues. Germline loops: CDR1 MGHDK, CDR2 SYGVNS. The V end lost 0 bases, the J end lost 4 bases, and 9 bases lay between the germline ends. This chain's CDR3 is CASSEYPGGTEAFF. The CDR3 DNA is TGTGCCAGCAGTGAATATCCGGGGGGCACTGAAGCTTTCTTT.

This clonotype was seen ten or more times. The chain combines TRBV11-2 with TRBJ2-5; 7 positions agree with TRBD1. CDR1 is SGHAT, CDR2 FQNNGV, per germline. V trimming: 3 bases; J trimming: 3 bases; junction bases outside the gene matches: 4. The CDR3 has 14 residues. The CDR3 sequence: CASSFMGQKETQYF. As DNA, the CDR3 is TGTGCCAGCAGCTTTATGGGACAGAAAGAGACCCAGTACTTC.

This clonotype was seen a single time. The genes are TRBV7-8 and TRBJ2-5, with a weak D call TRBD2 (6 bases). This CDR3 contains 18 residues. Trimming cost V 6 bases and J 2 bases, with 25 bases left between them. Germline V gene sequence: CDR1 SGHVS, CDR2 FQNEAQ. The CDR3 DNA sequence: TGTGCCAGCAGAAACTCTTACGGTGGCGGGGCTAGACAAGAGACCCAGTACTTC. This encodes CASRNSYGGGARQETQYF.

The chain has TRBV29-1 and TRBJ1-1, with D possibly matching TRBD1 (6 bases). CDR1 is SQVTM, CDR2 ANQGSEA, per germline. V lost 0 bases, J lost 4 bases, and 12 bases lay in between. The CDR3 is 14 residues long. In DNA, the CDR3 is TGCAGCGTTGAAGAGCTCCGAGGGGGCACTGAAGCTTTCTTT. Amino acids: CSVEELRGGTEAFF.

This chain connects TRBV9 to TRBJ1-6; 9 bases map to TRBD1. Trimming at V came to 0 bases and at J to 5 bases, leaving 3 bases not matched to a gene. Germline V gives CDR1 SGDLS, CDR2 YYNGEE. The CDR3 extends over 16 amino acids. CDR3 DNA: TGTGCCAGCAGCGTAGGGACAGGGGTTAATAATTCACCCCTCCACTTT. Protein product: CASSVGTGVNNSPLHF.

This clonotype was recorded a few times. The J gene is TRBJ1-4, the V gene TRBV20-1; D not resolved. Deletions cut 3 bases from V and 5 bases from J, with 7 bases between. There are 12 residues in the CDR3. From germline, CDR1 is DFQATT and CDR2 SNEGSKA (reference sequence). CDR3: CSASDANEKLFF. The CDR3 coding sequence is TGCAGTGCTAGTGATGCGAATGAAAAACTGTTTTTT.

The chain couples TRBV20-1 to TRBJ1-1; 7 bases are shared with TRBD1. Unmatched junction bases numbered 14, after V lost 6 bases and J lost 4 bases. The CDR3 length is 15 residues. CDR1 and CDR2 from the germline V gene are DFQATT and SNEGSKA (reference sequence). The CDR3 protein is CSAGRGRDSGTEAFF. The CDR3 DNA sequence: TGCAGTGCCGGAAGGGGACGGGACAGCGGCACTGAAGCTTTCTTT.

The chain has TRBV5-1 and TRBJ2-3; D not certain. Germline loops: CDR1 SGHRS, CDR2 YFSETQ. The CDR3 loop spans 15 amino acids. V lost 4 bases and J 0 bases, leaving 12 bases between the germline ends. Here the CDR3 DNA reads TGCGCCAGCAGCCGGTGGAAGTCTAGCACAGATACGCAGTATTTT. It yields the protein CASSRWKSSTDTQYF.